The present TCR beta chain was sequenced within a study of T cells in Graves' hyperthyroidism and ophthalmopathy. In its sample, this clonotype was seen a few times. RNA transcripts served as the template for amplifying TCR beta CDR3 regions. First-round RT-PCR of the TCR CDR3 relied on the HTBI primer set. TCRdb redid the calling of the multiplex PCR reads with MiXCR, one entry per CDR3 protein. The sample records some 500,000 distinct CDR3 sequences, roughly 14% being singletons. The V end lost 4 bases, the J end lost 2 bases, and 12 bases lay between the germline ends. Germline CDR1 SQVTM, CDR2 ANQGSEA. The CDR3 covers 14 residues. Lactation, pregnancy, other autoimmune disease or uncontrolled infection excluded patients. The source of the PBMCs was around 10 ml of fresh peripheral blood.

The receptor was derived from a woman under 30 with Graves' hyperthyroidism. The chain joins TRBV29-1 to TRBJ1-3; D call uncertain. The source material was blood. In nucleotides, the CDR3 is TGCAGCGTTGCCGGCGGGATCGCTGGAAACACCATATATTTT. The encoded protein is CSVAGGIAGNTIYF.